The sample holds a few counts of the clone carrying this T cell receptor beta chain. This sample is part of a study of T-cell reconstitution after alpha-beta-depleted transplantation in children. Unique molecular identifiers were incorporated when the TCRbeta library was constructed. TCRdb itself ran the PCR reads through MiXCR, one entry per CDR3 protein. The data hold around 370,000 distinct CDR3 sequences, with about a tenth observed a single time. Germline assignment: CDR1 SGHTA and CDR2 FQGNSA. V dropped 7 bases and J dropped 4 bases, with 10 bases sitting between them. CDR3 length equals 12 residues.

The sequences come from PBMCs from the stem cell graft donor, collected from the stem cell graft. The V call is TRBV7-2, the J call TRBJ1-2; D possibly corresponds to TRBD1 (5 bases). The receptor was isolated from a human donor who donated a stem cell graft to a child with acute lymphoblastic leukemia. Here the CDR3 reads CASTLGPYGYTF. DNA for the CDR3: TGTGCCAGCACCTTGGGGCCCTATGGCTACACCTTC.